This TCR beta chain was sequenced in a study of blood T cell repertoires in COVID-19. Across the study: COVID-19 samples collected from the United States, Italy and Spain covered acute and convalescent phases. T cells, B-cell-depleted T cells, or PBMCs supplied cDNA or gDNA.

Germline assignment: CDR1 SEHNR and CDR2 FQNEAQ (reference sequence). The CDR3 consists of 15 residues. V gave up 6 bases and J gave up 0 bases; unmatched junction bases: 4. In the authors' workflow: It was from reference gene primer amplification that nucleated cell counts were estimated. The table came from immunoSEQ multiplex PCR; TCRdb's copy has only in-frame clones and leaves some out. Clone size and the V and J calls come from that table; the DNA yielded D and trimming. The sample contains more than 110,000 clones, around 73% of which appear only once. V and J are TRBV7-9 and TRBJ2-1; 8 positions agree with TRBD2. The clonotype was recovered from a woman in her forties or fifties with active or convalescent COVID-19. Sequenced: peripheral blood. CDR3 region: CASSTGGASYNEQFF. The CDR3 nucleotides are TGTGCCAGCAGTACCGGGGGGGCCTCCTACAATGAGCAGTTCTTC.